The 23 T cell receptor beta chains in this list originate from one sample, sequenced in a study of tumor-infiltrating lymphocytes in oesophageal squamous cell carcinoma. From the PCR reads, TCRdb called clonotypes with MiXCR, one entry per CDR3 protein. Here the sample spans fewer than 15,000 distinct CDR3 sequences, roughly 51% being singletons. The sample comprised esophageal tumor tissue. Every receptor here comes from a male donor with esophageal squamous cell carcinoma.

The rearrangement uses TRBV28 and TRBJ2-5; a weak D match, TRBD2 (6 bases). The assigned J gene may be wrong: the sequence end matches TRBJ2-1 better. Germline CDR1 is MDHEN and CDR2 is SYDVKM. The CDR3 consists of 12 residues. The CDR3 loop reads CASSLTSFEQFF. Here the CDR3 DNA reads TGTGCCAGCAGTTTAACTAGCTTTGAGCAGTTCTTC.

In its sample, this clonotype was seen a few times. V gene TRBV7-2 combines with J gene TRBJ2-1, with 10 bases identical to TRBD2. Looked up from germline, CDR1 is SGHTA and CDR2 is FQGNSA. Trimming at V came to 1 base and at J to 8 bases, leaving 2 bases not matched to a gene. The CDR3 consists of 14 residues. The CDR3 here is CASSLGSGRDEQFF. The CDR3 nucleotides read TGTGCCAGCAGCTTAGGGAGCGGGAGGGATGAGCAGTTCTTC.

V usage is TRBV28 and J usage is TRBJ2-5; 8 nucleotides agree with TRBD1. Germline assignment: CDR1 MDHEN and CDR2 SYDVKM. This CDR3 comprises 17 residues. J lost 4 bases, V lost 7 bases, and 17 bases had no gene match. The CDR3 sequence: CASTTTLDRGGAETQYF. As DNA, the CDR3 is TGTGCCAGCACCACGACCTTAGACAGGGGCGGTGCAGAGACCCAGTACTTC.

This clonotype showed up just a few times. The J gene is TRBJ2-3, the V gene TRBV7-9, with 11 bases matching TRBD2. The J call is in doubt because the DNA end fits TRBJ2-7 better. This CDR3 has 15 amino acids. Germline loops: CDR1 SEHNR, CDR2 FQNEAQ (reference sequence). The CDR3 bases are TGTGCCAGCAGCGAAGTTAGCGGGAGGGCCGTCGAGCAGTACTTC. Translation: CASSEVSGRAVEQYF.

The chain recombines TRBV12-5 with TRBJ2-1; 9 nucleotides line up with TRBD1. V was pared by 5 bases and J by 7 bases, with 9 bases of the junction left unmatched. Germline CDR1 LGHNT, CDR2 FRNRAP. The CDR3 is 15 amino acids. The CDR3 spells CASGTTGQGRNEQFF. DNA for the CDR3: TGTGCTAGTGGTACGACGGGACAGGGACGTAATGAGCAGTTCTTC.

This chain connects TRBV7-6 to TRBJ2-3, with 13 bases identical to TRBD2. Germline V gene data show CDR1 as SGHVS and CDR2 as FNYEAQ. CDR3 length equals 17 residues. V dropped 4 bases and J dropped 2; count of bases not matched to a gene: 6. The CDR3 reads CASSSSGTSGVTDTQYF. The CDR3 nucleotides read TGTGCCAGCAGCTCCTCCGGGACTAGCGGGGTCACAGATACGCAGTATTTT.

This clonotype appeared a single time. CDR3 DNA sequence: TGTGCCAGCAGGGTATCTAGCGGAGGCGCCCATGAGCAGTTCTTC. It translates to CASRVSSGGAHEQFF. The chain carries TRBV7-3 and TRBJ2-3, with TRBD2 matching 7 bases. The J call may be faulty, since TRBJ2-1 better matches the DNA end. The germline gives CDR1 SGHTA, CDR2 FQGTGA. The length of the CDR3 is 15 residues.

This clonotype was picked up many times. This rearrangement joins TRBV28 to TRBJ2-1; D assignment may be TRBD1 or TRBD2 (5 bases each). The germline CDR1 and CDR2 sequences are MDHEN and SYDVKM. The V end lost 8 bases, the J end lost 4 bases, and 18 bases lay between the germline ends. The length of the CDR3 is 15 residues. CDR3 sequence: CASATYGTEYNEQFF. The CDR3 region has the DNA TGTGCCAGCGCTACATACGGGACGGAATACAATGAGCAGTTCTTC.

Comment on this clonotype: The junction does not match germline at one end; this may be a read error. The chain has TRBV10-3 and TRBJ2-3; possible D gene TRBD1, 6 bases. Per germline, CDR1 ENHRY and CDR2 SYGVKD. CDR3 length: 15 residues. DNA for the CDR3: TGTGCCATCAGTGTGGACAGCCCCTATAATTCACCCCTCCACTTC. Its protein is CAISVDSPYNSPLHF.

The chain employs TRBV4-1 and TRBJ2-1; possibly TRBD1 or TRBD2 for D (5 bases each). The germline CDR1 and CDR2 sequences are MGHRA and YSYEKL. The CDR3 runs to 16 residues. Trimming removed 4 bases at V and 0 bases at J, with 13 bases between. CDR3 sequence reads: CASSRSGASSYNEQFF. As DNA, the CDR3 is TGCGCCAGCAGCCGGTCCGGGGCCAGCTCCTACAATGAGCAGTTCTTC.

The chain employs TRBV7-2 and TRBJ2-1; 12 nucleotides line up with TRBD2. J gave up 4 bases and V 4 bases, and 5 bases lay outside the gene matches. Germline V gene lookup returns CDR1 SGHTA and CDR2 FQGNSA. This CDR3 is built from 16 residues. The CDR3, as DNA: TGTGCCAGCAGCTGGACTAGCGGGAACCTATACAATGAGCAGTTCTTC. It translates to CASSWTSGNLYNEQFF.

This clonotype was observed a single time. CDR3 DNA: TGTGCCAGCAGCGTGTCAGGGAATCAGCCCCAGCATTTT. Its protein product is CASSVSGNQPQHF. The chain has TRBV27 and TRBJ1-5; D is perhaps TRBD1 (5 bases). This CDR3 has 13 residues. V lost 6 bases and J lost 4, with 10 bases in between. In germline, CDR1 is MNHEY, CDR2 SMNVEV (reference sequence).

The V gene is TRBV7-2, the J gene TRBJ1-1; D uncertain. Germline assignment: CDR1 SGHTA and CDR2 FQGNSA. The CDR3 runs to 13 residues. V gave up 6 bases and J gave up 3 bases, with 11 bases separating them. The CDR3 bases are TGTGCCAGCAGTTCCCAGACTTACACTGAAGCTTTCTTT. Translation: CASSSQTYTEAFF.

The chain couples TRBV7-3 to TRBJ2-4; D not certain. Germline lookup yields CDR1 SGHTA and CDR2 FQGTGA. Between the trimmed V and J ends, which lost 0 bases and 13 bases, there was a span of 16 bases. The CDR3 is 14 residues long. The CDR3 nucleotides are TGTGCCAGCAGCTTAACGTTATCCATCCATGAGCAGTACTTC. Translation: CASSLTLSIHEQYF.

This clonotype showed up just once. The chain couples TRBV27 to TRBJ2-3, with D unresolved. This CDR3 region has 13 residues. The V gene's germline CDR1 is MNHEY and CDR2 SMNVEV (reference sequence). The V end was cut by 9 bases, the J end by 1 base, with 11 bases between. CDR3 bases: TGTGCCAGTCCCCCCCGGGGCACAGATACGCAGTATTTT. Translated, it gives CASPPRGTDTQYF.

This clonotype was observed a few times. This chain connects TRBV7-9 to TRBJ1-1, with D perhaps matching TRBD1 (5 bases). This CDR3 spans 12 amino acids. V was pared by 8 bases and J by 1 base, with 8 bases between. Germline CDR1 reads SEHNR; CDR2 reads FQNEAQ (reference sequence). DNA of the CDR3: TGTGCCAGCCGTACAGGGAACACTGAAGCTTTCTTT. It encodes CASRTGNTEAFF.

This chain links TRBV6-1 with TRBJ2-3; TRBD2 might be the D (6 bases). Per the germline V gene, CDR1 is MNHNS and CDR2 is SASEGT. V was shortened by 5 bases and J by 2 bases, with 17 bases between the two germline ends. The CDR3 runs to 16 residues. The CDR3 region is CASSIQPGLPTDTQYF. In DNA, the CDR3 is TGTGCCAGCAGTATACAACCGGGACTTCCCACAGATACGCAGTATTTT.

This clonotype was found once. V is TRBV7-2 and J is TRBJ2-7; 7 bases align to TRBD2. The germline gives CDR1 SGHTA, CDR2 FQGNSA. This CDR3 is built from 14 residues. J gave up 4 bases and V 5 bases, and 8 bases lay outside the gene matches. The CDR3 spells CASSLSTSSYEQYF. The DNA for the CDR3 is TGTGCCAGCAGCCTGTCGACTAGCTCGTACGAGCAGTACTTC.

The chain joins TRBV7-2 to TRBJ2-1; 15 bases map to TRBD2. Germline-derived CDR1 and CDR2 are SGHTA and FQGNSA. The ends lost 3 bases at V and 7 bases at J; junction bases unmatched: 4. The CDR3 has 16 amino acids. CDR3 region: CASSLSGTSGRNEQFF. CDR3 DNA: TGTGCCAGCAGCTTGTCCGGGACTAGCGGGAGGAATGAGCAGTTCTTC. Full variable domain (outside the CDR3, taken from reference TRBV7-2 and TRBJ2-1): GAGVSQSPSNKVTEKGKDVELRCDPISGHTALYWYRQSLGQGLEFLIYFQGNSAPDKSGLPSDRFSAERTGGSVSTLTIQRTQQEDSAVYLCASSLSGTSGRNEQFFGPGTRLTVL.

The chain combines TRBV7-8 with TRBJ2-5, with D unclear. V shed 0 bases and J shed 1 base, with 6 bases lying between them. The CDR3 runs to 14 residues. The germline gives CDR1 SGHVS, CDR2 FQNEAQ. The CDR3 nucleotides are TGTGCCAGCAGCTTAGCAGGAACCCAAGAGACCCAGTACTTC. It translates to CASSLAGTQETQYF.

This clonotype was seen repeatedly, ten times or more. CDR3 amino acids: CASSSFYSNQPQHF. CDR3 nucleotide sequence: TGTGCCAGCAGCTCCTTCTATAGCAATCAGCCCCAGCATTTT. This chain connects TRBV7-2 to TRBJ1-5; D unclear. The V gene lost 4 bases and the J gene lost 0 bases, with 7 bases spanning the gap. CDR1 is SGHTA and CDR2 is FQGNSA in the germline V gene. This CDR3 is 14 amino acids long. Drawing the rest from reference TRBV7-2 and TRBJ1-5, the complete variable domain is GAGVSQSPSNKVTEKGKDVELRCDPISGHTALYWYRQSLGQGLEFLIYFQGNSAPDKSGLPSDRFSAERTGGSVSTLTIQRTQQEDSAVYLCASSSFYSNQPQHFGDGTRLSIL.

The chain recombines TRBV6-5 with TRBJ2-3, with D perhaps being TRBD1 or TRBD2 (5 bases each). The better agreement between TRBJ2-2 and the DNA end casts doubt on the J call. Germline V gene sequence: CDR1 MNHEY, CDR2 SVGAGI. The CDR3 totals 19 residues. CDR3 sequence reads: CASSYTDSGWGAGTGELFF. In nucleotides, the CDR3 is TGTGCCAGCAGTTACACCGACTCCGGGTGGGGCGCGGGTACCGGGGAGCTGTTTTTT.

This clonotype occurred once. This chain connects TRBV11-2 to TRBJ2-5; D remains unclear. The germline gives CDR1 SGHAT, CDR2 FQNNGV. There are 14 residues in the CDR3. V was pared by 3 bases and J by 2 bases, with 10 bases between. CDR3 sequence: CASSLGLRQETQYF. The CDR3 DNA is TGTGCCAGCAGCTTGGGCCTGAGGCAAGAGACCCAGTACTTC.